The 18 T cell receptor beta chains below all came from one sample that was sequenced in a study of cytomegalovirus exposure and HLA in healthy donors. Produced via immunoSEQ multiplex PCR; TCRdb's table is partial and in-frame only. The sample carries about 180,000 clones, roughly 86% recorded once. Sequenced input: PBMCs. The receptors derive from a man aged 18 to 29 in good health and CMV-seropositive.

This sequence joins TRBV10-3 and TRBJ2-7; D unclear. The CDR3 is 12 amino acids. V was pared by 1 base and J by 6 bases, with 7 bases between. Germline assignment: CDR1 ENHRY and CDR2 SYGVKD. Here the CDR3 reads CAISEYEPEQYF. The CDR3, as DNA: TGTGCCATCAGTGAGTATGAGCCCGAGCAGTACTTC.

This clone came up a few times. V gene TRBV5-1 combines with J gene TRBJ1-2, with unresolved D. The CDR3 length is 13 residues. Deletions cut 0 bases from V and 7 bases from J, with 10 bases between. Germline loops: CDR1 SGHRS, CDR2 YFSETQ. The CDR3 DNA sequence: TGCGCCAGCAGCTTGGATGAGTCTGGTGGCTACACCTTC. Protein: CASSLDESGGYTF.

The genes are TRBV18 and TRBJ1-1; 7 bases agree with TRBD1. V was clipped by 7 bases and J by 0 bases; unmatched bases: 5. Germline V gives CDR1 KGHSH, CDR2 LQKENI. CDR3 length equals 14 residues. CDR3 amino acids: CASYRDRMNTEAFF. The CDR3 bases are TGTGCCAGCTACCGGGACAGAATGAACACTGAAGCTTTCTTT.

In this sample, this clone turned up once. This sequence joins TRBV27 and TRBJ2-7; D possibly corresponds to TRBD2 (6 bases). The CDR3 is made up of 13 amino acids. Trimming pared 2 bases from V and 2 bases from J, leaving 7 bases between. Looked up from germline, CDR1 is MNHEY and CDR2 is SMNVEV (reference sequence). CDR3 sequence (DNA): TGTGCCAGCAGTTTAGGGGGGACCTACGAGCAGTACTTC. Translation: CASSLGGTYEQYF.

The V gene is TRBV2, the J gene TRBJ1-5; maybe TRBD1 (6 bases). The CDR3 sequence is 14 residues long. Germline V gene data show CDR1 as SNHLY and CDR2 as FYNNEI. The V gene lost 4 bases and the J gene lost 2 bases, with 9 bases spanning the gap. In DNA form, the CDR3 reads TGTGCCAGCAGTGGACAGGTCCGCAATCAGCCCCAGCATTTT. Encoded protein: CASSGQVRNQPQHF.

In this sample, this clone turned up once. The V gene is TRBV28, the J gene TRBJ1-2; D perhaps matches TRBD1 (6 bases). The V and J ends lost 6 bases and 5 bases respectively, with 13 bases between them. CDR3 length: 13 amino acids. CDR1 and CDR2 from the germline V gene are MDHEN and SYDVKM. The chain's CDR3 is CASRSTGFYGYTF. DNA for the CDR3: TGTGCCAGCAGGTCTACAGGGTTTTATGGCTACACCTTC.

The rearrangement joins TRBV5-1 to TRBJ1-5; no clear D. In germline, CDR1 is SGHRS, CDR2 YFSETQ. The CDR3 is made up of 15 amino acids. V gave up 4 bases and J gave up 4 bases, with 15 bases separating them. The CDR3 is CASSRDFPPNQPQHF. CDR3 DNA: TGCGCCAGCAGCCGGGATTTTCCACCTAATCAGCCCCAGCATTTT. The full variable domain, completed using reference TRBV5-1 and TRBJ1-5, is KAGVTQTPRYLIKTRGQQVTLSCSPISGHRSVSWYQQTPGQGLQFLFEYFSETQRNKGNFPGRFSGRQFSNSRSEMNVSTLELGDSALYLCASSRDFPPNQPQHFGDGTRLSIL.

This clone was counted once. The J gene is TRBJ2-3, the V gene TRBV25-1; 8 nucleotides agree with TRBD1. Germline V lookup: CDR1 MGHDK, CDR2 SYGVNS. This CDR3 region has 15 residues. V trimming: 6 bases; J trimming: 3 bases; junction bases outside the gene matches: 8. For the CDR3, the DNA is TGTGCCAGCAGCGACGACAGGGGAAGGACAGATACGCAGTATTTT. Encoded protein: CASSDDRGRTDTQYF.

This chain uses TRBV5-6 with TRBJ2-1; 10 nucleotides align to TRBD2. This CDR3 spans 16 amino acids. J gave up 5 bases and V 4 bases, and 9 bases lay outside the gene matches. Germline V lookup: CDR1 SGHDT, CDR2 YYEEEE. CDR3 DNA: TGTGCCAGCAGCCAAGGACTAGCGGACTGGAACAATGAGCAGTTCTTC. It codes for CASSQGLADWNNEQFF. Filled out from reference TRBV5-6 and TRBJ2-1, the complete variable domain reads DAGVTQSPTHLIKTRGQQVTLRCSPKSGHDTVSWYQQALGQGPQFIFQYYEEEERQRGNFPDRFSGHQFPNYSSELNVNALLLGDSALYLCASSQGLADWNNEQFFGPGTRLTVL.

V and J are TRBV9 and TRBJ2-6, with D unresolved. Trimming removed 6 bases from V and 3 bases from J, with 16 bases in between. The V gene's germline CDR1 is SGDLS and CDR2 YYNGEE. The CDR3 runs to 16 residues. DNA for the CDR3: TGTGCCAGCACCTCATCCAGATCGGGTGGGGCCAACGTCCTGACTTTC. It encodes CASTSSRSGGANVLTF.

V and J are TRBV4-1 and TRBJ1-2; D is unresolved. V lost 2 bases and J lost 6, with 13 bases in between. The CDR3 is made up of 14 amino acids. Germline values: CDR1 MGHRA, CDR2 YSYEKL. This chain's CDR3 is CASSQYTNADGYTF. Written as DNA, the CDR3 is TGCGCCAGCAGCCAATATACAAATGCTGATGGCTACACCTTC.

This clone was picked up one time. CDR3 sequence reads: CAISPGSPRGANVLTF. The CDR3 DNA reads TGTGCCATCAGCCCGGGATCCCCCCGCGGGGCCAACGTCCTGACTTTC. J is TRBJ2-6 and V is TRBV10-3, with a possible D match to TRBD2 (5 bases). The CDR3 length is 16 residues. The germline CDR1 and CDR2 sequences are ENHRY and SYGVKD. V shed 6 bases and J shed 4 bases, with 16 bases lying between them.

The chain links TRBV28 to TRBJ2-3, with 7 positions matching TRBD1. After removal of 3 bases from V and 5 bases from J, the junction contained 5 bases not matched to a gene. The germline V gene encodes CDR1 MDHEN and CDR2 SYDVKM. CDR3 size: 14 residues. CDR3 bases: TGTGCCAGCAGTTTGACAGGGTTGGGAGATACGCAGTATTTT. It translates to CASSLTGLGDTQYF.

CDR3 nucleotides: TGTGCCAGCAGCAAGAGGAGGGGGCAGGGTGGCTACACCTTC. Encoded protein: CASSKRRGQGGYTF. The V gene is TRBV21-1, the J gene TRBJ1-2; whether TRBD1, the table's D call, matches the DNA was not checked. TRBV21-1 is flagged as a pseudogene. The CDR3 is 14 amino acids.

The genes are TRBV7-3 and TRBJ2-1; 11 bases agree with TRBD1. The CDR3 is 14 residues long. Germline lookup yields CDR1 SGHTA and CDR2 FQGTGA. The J segment lost 10 bases and the V segment lost 4 bases, leaving 6 bases of the junction unmatched. The CDR3 DNA reads as TGTGCCAGCAGCTCAGGGACAGGGGGATTCGAGCAGTTCTTC. This translates into CASSSGTGGFEQFF.

The chain couples TRBV7-8 to TRBJ1-1, with D perhaps matching TRBD1 (5 bases). Looked up from germline, CDR1 is SGHVS and CDR2 is FQNEAQ. The CDR3 consists of 14 residues. V was clipped by 1 base and J by 4 bases, with 10 bases between them. In DNA form, the CDR3 reads TGTGCCAGCAGCTTAGGAGGGGAGGGCACTGAAGCTTTCTTT. Protein product: CASSLGGEGTEAFF.

This chain connects TRBV7-9 to TRBJ1-3; the D is unclear. Trimming left V 8 bases short and J 4 bases short, with 12 bases between. This CDR3 is 13 amino acids long. Germline V gives CDR1 SEHNR, CDR2 FQNEAQ (reference sequence). As DNA, the CDR3 is TGTGCCAGCTTCGGGGTTTTCGGAAACACCATATATTTT. Translating gives CASFGVFGNTIYF.

A single count supports this clone. The chain links TRBV27 to TRBJ1-1; D remains ambiguous. CDR1 is MNHEY, CDR2 SMNVEV, per germline (reference sequence). With 6 bases removed from V and 4 bases from J, the gap between germline ends came to 12 bases. There are 13 residues in the CDR3. Written as DNA, the CDR3 is TGTGCCAGCAGGGAAACAGCGGGCACTGAAGCTTTCTTT. Translating it yields CASRETAGTEAFF.